This T cell receptor (beta chain) was identified during a study of CD8 T cells in ankylosing spondylitis. Regarding the study as a whole: Earlier studies detected some motif variants in reactive arthritis synovial fluid and blood. Enrichment of disease-linked clones was reportedly significant in matched ankylosing spondylitis synovial fluid. CD8+ cells made up the disease-linked clones, which were relatively rare in peripheral blood. What appeared characteristic of ankylosing spondylitis blood was a TCR beta motif of seven to nine highly homologous variants.

Making use of molecular barcodes, quantitative 5'-RACE generated TCR beta libraries. TCRdb re-called the 5' RACE reads through MiXCR, storing one row per CDR3 protein. The sample holds about 800,000 distinct CDR3 sequences, roughly 10% seen once. Germline V lookup: CDR1 MNHEY, CDR2 SVGEGT. The CDR3 spans 18 residues. V shed 1 base and J 0 bases; nucleotides not matched to a gene: 3. Comments on this clonotype: Antigen specificity is unknown.

The sample was blood, either unsorted or a sorted T cell fraction (not recorded which). The J gene is TRBJ2-1, the V gene TRBV6-2 or TRBV6-3, with 13 bases that match TRBD2. The sequence derives from a male donor with ankylosing spondylitis. The CDR3 region is CASSYLTSGRSSYNEQFF. For the CDR3, the DNA is TGTGCCAGCAGTTACTTGACTAGCGGGAGGTCCTCCTACAATGAGCAGTTCTTC.